The 8 T cell receptor beta chains below were found in one sample sequenced in a study of beta chain features in type 1 diabetes. Study findings and constraints: The study found moderately but significantly shorter TCRB CDR3s in all four CD4+ subsets of Type 1 diabetes patients.

Expressed TCRB transcripts were sequenced, since all the RNA that had been isolated was reverse transcribed. Produced via immunoSEQ multiplex PCR; TCRdb's table is partial and in-frame only. Of 600,000 to 700,000 clones listed, around 12% are singletons. No antigen has been identified for these receptors. The sample comprised naive CD4+ T cells from blood. Source of these receptors: a young man with type 1 diabetes.

The sample holds a few counts of this clone. This sequence joins TRBV10-1 and TRBJ2-7; 10 bases agree with TRBD1. The CDR3 sequence is 14 residues long. V shed 3 bases and J 4 bases; nucleotides not matched to a gene: 3. CDR1 and CDR2 (germline): WNHNN, SYGVQD (reference sequence). This chain's CDR3 is CASSEGTGDYEQYF. CDR3 nucleotides: TGCGCCAGCAGTGAAGGGACAGGGGATTACGAGCAGTACTTC.

This sequence joins TRBV7-9 and TRBJ1-4; unclear D gene. Trimming shortened V by 4 bases and J by 7 bases, and 13 bases separated the two germline ends. CDR1 and CDR2 from the germline V gene are SEHNR and FQNEAQ (reference sequence). The CDR3 runs 14 residues. The CDR3 loop reads CASSSDPKGEKLFF. CDR3 bases: TGTGCCAGCAGCTCAGACCCTAAGGGTGAAAAACTGTTTTTT.

The chain joins TRBV30 to TRBJ1-5; maybe TRBD1 (6 bases). This CDR3 is built from 14 residues. Germline values: CDR1 GTSNPN, CDR2 SVGIG (reference sequence). The V end lost 2 bases, the J end lost 6 bases, and 14 bases lay between the germline ends. CDR3 residues: CAWSIGGSSQPQHF. CDR3 sequence (DNA): TGTGCCTGGAGTATAGGGGGGTCTTCTCAGCCCCAGCATTTT.

In the case of this clone: This CDR3 is also generated by other DNA sequences in the sample. The genes are TRBV7-2 and TRBJ1-5; D is undetermined. There are 12 residues in the CDR3. Germline assignment: CDR1 SGHTA and CDR2 FQGNSA. V lost 1 base to trimming and J lost 4 bases, with 2 bases between them. The CDR3 loop is CASSLGNQPQHF. The CDR3 DNA is TGTGCCAGCAGCTTAGGAAATCAGCCCCAGCATTTT. The complete variable domain, with remaining parts taken from reference TRBV7-2 and TRBJ1-5, reads GAGVSQSPSNKVTEKGKDVELRCDPISGHTALYWYRQSLGQGLEFLIYFQGNSAPDKSGLPSDRFSAERTGGSVSTLTIQRTQQEDSAVYLCASSLGNQPQHFGDGTRLSIL.

This rearrangement joins TRBV4-2 to TRBJ1-4; maybe TRBD1 (6 bases). Germline V CDR1 and CDR2: LGHNA, YNFKEQ. CDR3 length: 14 amino acids. Trimming took off 1 base at V and 5 bases at J, with 8 bases between the two ends. CDR3 nucleotide sequence: TGTGCCAGCAGCCAAGCACAGGGAAATGAAAAACTGTTTTTT. Protein product: CASSQAQGNEKLFF.

To note about this clone: This CDR3 is also generated by other DNA sequences in the sample. J is TRBJ1-5 and V is TRBV4-3, with TRBD1 matching 8 bases. This CDR3 comprises 15 residues. V trimming: 6 bases; J trimming: 2 bases; junction bases outside the gene matches: 6. From germline, CDR1 is LGHNA and CDR2 YSLEER. The CDR3 protein is CASSPGTGRNQPQHF. The CDR3 nucleotides are TGCGCCAGCAGTCCCGGGACAGGACGCAATCAGCCCCAGCATTTT.

V is TRBV18 and J is TRBJ1-1; a weak D match, TRBD1 (5 bases). V lost 0 bases and J lost 6, with 17 bases in between. The CDR3 is 16 amino acids. CDR1 is KGHSH, CDR2 LQKENI, per germline. The CDR3 DNA is TGTGCCAGCTCACCACCCGCGAGAGGGACTGACCCTGAAGCTTTCTTT. Translated: CASSPPARGTDPEAFF.

This clone appeared a few times. This chain links TRBV18 with TRBJ2-5; a possible D gene is TRBD1 (6 bases). CDR1 and CDR2 (germline): KGHSH, LQKENI. The CDR3 has 13 amino acids. The V end was cut by 7 bases, the J end by 2 bases, with 11 bases between. The CDR3 DNA sequence: TGTGCCAGCTTGGGGGCAGGACAAGAGACCCAGTACTTC. Its protein product is CASLGAGQETQYF.